This T cell receptor beta chain derives from a study of cytomegalovirus exposure and HLA in healthy donors. PCR used 60 Vbeta primers and 13 Jbeta primers. Only in-frame clones appear in the TCRdb table, and some are missing; sequencing was by immunoSEQ multiplex PCR. This sample has some 200,000 clones; around 85% occur once, and the top ten carry 3% to 4.5%. V lost 6 bases to trimming and J lost 2 bases, with 16 bases between them. Per germline, CDR1 SGHTA and CDR2 FQGNSA. CDR3 length equals 15 residues. The chain carries TRBV7-2 and TRBJ2-5; D is perhaps TRBD1 (8 bases). This receptor was taken from a man in his forties or fifties in good health and CMV-seronegative. The sample taken for sequencing was PBMCs. The CDR3 is CASSTGGGWQETQYF. The DNA of the CDR3 is TGTGCCAGCAGTACAGGGGGGGGCTGGCAAGAGACCCAGTACTTC.